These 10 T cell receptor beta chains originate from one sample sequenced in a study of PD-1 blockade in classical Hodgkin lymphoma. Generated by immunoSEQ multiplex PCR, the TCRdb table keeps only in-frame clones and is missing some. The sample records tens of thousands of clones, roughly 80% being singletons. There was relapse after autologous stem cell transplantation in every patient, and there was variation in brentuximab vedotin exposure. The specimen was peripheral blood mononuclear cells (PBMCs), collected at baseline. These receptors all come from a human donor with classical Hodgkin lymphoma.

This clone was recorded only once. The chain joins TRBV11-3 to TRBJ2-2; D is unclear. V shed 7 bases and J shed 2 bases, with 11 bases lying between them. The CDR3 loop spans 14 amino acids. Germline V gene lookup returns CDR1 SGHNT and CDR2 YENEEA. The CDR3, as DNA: TGTGCCAGCACCGCGAACAGCAACACCGGGGAGCTGTTTTTT. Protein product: CASTANSNTGELFF.

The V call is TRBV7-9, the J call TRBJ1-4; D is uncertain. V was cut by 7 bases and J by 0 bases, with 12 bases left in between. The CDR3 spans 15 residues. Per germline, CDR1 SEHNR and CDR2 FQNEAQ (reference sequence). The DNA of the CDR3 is TGTGCCAGCACCGATCCACGTGCAACTAATGAAAAACTGTTTTTT. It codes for CASTDPRATNEKLFF.

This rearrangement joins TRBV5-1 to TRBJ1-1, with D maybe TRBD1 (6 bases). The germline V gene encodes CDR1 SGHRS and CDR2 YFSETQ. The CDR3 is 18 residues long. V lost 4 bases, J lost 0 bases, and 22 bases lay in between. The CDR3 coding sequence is TGCGCCAGCAGCCCGGCTCAAACAGGGAGCAATTTGAACACTGAAGCTTTCTTT. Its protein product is CASSPAQTGSNLNTEAFF.

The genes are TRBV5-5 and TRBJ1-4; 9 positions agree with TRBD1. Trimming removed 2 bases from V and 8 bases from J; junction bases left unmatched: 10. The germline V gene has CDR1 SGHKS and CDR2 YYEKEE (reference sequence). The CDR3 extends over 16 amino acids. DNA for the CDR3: TGTGCCAGCAGCTTAGGAGGGGGACAGGGAGAAGAAAAACTGTTTTTT. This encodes CASSLGGGQGEEKLFF.

The CDR3 loop reads CASSLGAGELFF. CDR3 sequence (DNA): TGTGCCAGCAGCTTAGGGGCCGGGGAGCTGTTTTTT. The rearrangement joins TRBV7-6 to TRBJ2-2; D uncertain. In germline, CDR1 is SGHVS, CDR2 FNYEAQ. CDR3 length: 12 amino acids. The ends were cut back, 1 base at V and 6 bases at J, with 3 bases in the middle.

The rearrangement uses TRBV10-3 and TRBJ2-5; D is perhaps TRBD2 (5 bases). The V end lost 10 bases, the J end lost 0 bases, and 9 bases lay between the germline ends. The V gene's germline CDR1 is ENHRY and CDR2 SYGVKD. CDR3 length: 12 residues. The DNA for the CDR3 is TGTGCCAGCACGGACTACCAAGAGACCCAGTACTTC. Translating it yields CASTDYQETQYF.

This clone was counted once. The CDR3 DNA follows: TGTGCCAGCAGCCAGCGGCAGGGGCACTCAGATACGCAGTATTTT. It translates to CASSQRQGHSDTQYF. This chain links TRBV7-2 with TRBJ2-3, with D tentatively TRBD1 (6 bases). There are 15 residues in the CDR3. With 5 bases removed from V and 4 bases from J, the gap between germline ends came to 16 bases. Germline CDR1 SGHTA, CDR2 FQGNSA.

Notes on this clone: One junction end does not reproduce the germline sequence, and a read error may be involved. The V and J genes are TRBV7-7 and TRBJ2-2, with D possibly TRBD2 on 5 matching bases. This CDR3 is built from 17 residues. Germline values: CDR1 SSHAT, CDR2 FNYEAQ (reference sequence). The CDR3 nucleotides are TGTGCTAGCAGCTTACTACCCCTCGGCGGGTCCACCGGGGAGCTGTTTTTT. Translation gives CASSLLPLGGSTGELFF.

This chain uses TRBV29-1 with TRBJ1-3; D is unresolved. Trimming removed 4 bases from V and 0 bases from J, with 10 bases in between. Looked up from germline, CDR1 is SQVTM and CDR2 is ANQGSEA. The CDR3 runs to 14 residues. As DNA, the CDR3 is TGCAGCGTTGTAAGTGAGCTCTCTGGAAACACCATATATTTT. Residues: CSVVSELSGNTIYF.

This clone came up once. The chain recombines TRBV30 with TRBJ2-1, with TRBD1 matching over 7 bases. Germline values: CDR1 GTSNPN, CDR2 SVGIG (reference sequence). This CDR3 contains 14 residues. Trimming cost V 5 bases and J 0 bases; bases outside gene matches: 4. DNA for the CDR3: TGTGCCTGGGGCGCAGGGGGCTCCTACAATGAGCAGTTCTTC. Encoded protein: CAWGAGGSYNEQFF.